The present TCR beta chain was sequenced within a study of T cell responses to AZD1222 COVID-19 vaccine. Study results and limitations: The study found Spike-specific TCR breadth and depth rose after two AZD1222 doses. Only after the peak T cell response were repertoires sampled.

Method: immunoSEQ multiplex PCR; TCRdb's copy keeps in-frame clones and lacks some. The sample consists of some 110,000 clones, 85% to 95% of them appearing once. Germline V gene lookup returns CDR1 MGHRA and CDR2 YSYEKL. Germline trimming cut 1 base from V and 3 bases from J; bases unmatched to any gene: 6. The CDR3 has 16 residues. On this clone itself: What it binds is unknown.

This sample comprised peripheral blood, obtained on day 0 of AZD1222 vaccination. The chain carries TRBV4-1 and TRBJ2-5, with 9 bases fitting TRBD2. The clonotype was recovered from an adult in good health. Here the CDR3 DNA reads TGCGCCAGCAGCCAAGCCCAAGCTAGCGGGAAAGAGACCCAGTACTTC. Translation: CASSQAQASGKETQYF.